The rows below give T cell receptor beta chains drawn from one sample of a study of blood T cells in healthy people across ages. TCRdb redid the calling of the 5' RACE reads with MiXCR, one entry per CDR3 protein. The sample yields 1 million or so distinct CDR3 sequences, under 30% seen once. The same sample was also studied in work on T cells of mothers and their children.

Sequencing input: blood. These receptors came from a girl aged 2-10 years in good health. Each CDR3 is given with its conserved first and last residue. The D gene is left open where the match is weak. Clone size is not always given. Where it is, it says once, few, many or a class for expanded clones.

D	size	V	J	CDR3	DNA
.	.	TRBV9	TRBJ2-7	CASSVGASEYEQYF	TGTGCCAGCAGCGTAGGGGCTAGCGAGTACGAGCAGTACTTC
TRBD2	.	TRBV2	TRBJ2-7	CASKGGRAYYEQYF	TGTGCCAGCAAAGGCGGGAGGGCCTACTACGAGCAGTACTTC
.	.	TRBV3-1	TRBJ1-2	CASSQDEFYGYTF	TGTGCCAGCAGCCAAGATGAGTTCTATGGCTACACCTTC
TRBD2	few	TRBV29-1	TRBJ2-1	CSVTPAGGGNEQFF	TGCAGCGTGACCCCAGCGGGAGGGGGCAATGAGCAGTTCTTC
.	.	TRBV20-1	TRBJ2-1	CSARPRGGAYNEQFF	TGCAGTGCCCGCCCTCGGGGAGGAGCATACAATGAGCAGTTCTTC
.	.	TRBV3-1	TRBJ2-5	CASSQEYGVAETQYF	TGTGCCAGCAGCCAAGAGTACGGGGTGGCGGAGACCCAGTACTTC
TRBD2	.	TRBV19	TRBJ2-5	CASSIATSGEETQYF	TGTGCCAGTAGTATAGCGACTAGCGGGGAAGAGACCCAGTACTTC
.	.	TRBV7-2	TRBJ2-7	CASSAAQASYEQYF	TGTGCCAGCAGCGCGGCCCAGGCGTCCTACGAGCAGTACTTC
TRBD2	many	TRBV9	TRBJ2-1	CASSSGGSSYNEQFF	TGTGCCAGCAGCTCGGGGGGAAGCTCCTACAATGAGCAGTTCTTC
.	.	TRBV20-1	TRBJ1-6	CSATRGDGALHF	TGCAGTGCCACCCGCGGAGACGGGGCCCTCCACTTT
.	few	TRBV3-1	TRBJ1-2	CASRDGGSGGYTF	TGTGCCAGCAGAGATGGGGGCTCAGGTGGCTACACCTTC
TRBD2	.	TRBV12-5	TRBJ2-5	CASGLVVAGVGETQYF	TGTGCTAGTGGTTTGGTGGTAGCGGGAGTAGGAGAGACCCAGTACTTC
.	.	TRBV4-1	TRBJ2-2	CASSPGGRATGELFF	TGCGCCAGCAGCCCCGGTGGCAGGGCCACCGGGGAGCTGTTTTTT
TRBD1	.	TRBV20-1	TRBJ1-2	CSASPDRVYGYTF	TGCAGTGCTAGCCCCGACAGGGTCTATGGCTACACCTTC
TRBD2	few	TRBV9	TRBJ2-2	CASSTGTSGATGELFF	TGTGCCAGCAGCACCGGGACTAGCGGGGCCACCGGGGAGCTGTTTTTT
.	.	TRBV5-1	TRBJ2-2	CASSLESLVGGELFF	TGCGCCAGCAGCTTGGAGTCGCTAGTTGGCGGGGAGCTGTTTTTT
.	.	TRBV6-5	TRBJ2-7	CASSFRTNYEQYF	TGTGCCAGCAGTTTTAGGACCAACTACGAGCAGTACTTC
.	.	TRBV12-3/TRBV12-4	TRBJ1-5	CASSFPGLGNQPQHF	TGTGCCAGCAGTTTCCCTGGGTTGGGCAATCAGCCCCAGCATTTT
TRBD2	.	TRBV24-1	TRBJ2-3	CATRSGTIADTQYF	TGTGCCACCAGGTCCGGGACTATCGCAGATACGCAGTATTTT
.	few	TRBV7-2	TRBJ2-5	CASSLDFGGQETQYF	TGTGCCAGCAGCTTAGACTTCGGGGGACAAGAGACCCAGTACTTC
.	few	TRBV6-1	TRBJ2-5	CASRDPGETQYF	TGTGCCAGCAGGGATCCCGGGGAGACCCAGTACTTC
.	few	TRBV6-1	TRBJ2-1	CASSEGVFTSYNEQFF	TGTGCCAGCAGTGAGGGGGTCTTTACCTCCTACAATGAGCAGTTCTTC
.	few	TRBV7-9	TRBJ2-3	CATSLRRVTDTQYF	TGTGCCACCTCGTTACGGAGGGTCACAGATACGCAGTATTTT
.	.	TRBV4-3	TRBJ2-7	CASSQGRGVEYEQYF	TGCGCCAGCAGCCAAGGGAGAGGGGTTGAGTACGAGCAGTACTTC
TRBD1	few	TRBV20-1	TRBJ2-5	CSAPTGGAQYF	TGCAGTGCTCCTACAGGGGGTGCCCAGTACTTC
TRBD1	.	TRBV6-5	TRBJ1-2	CASSPSGTGDGYTF	TGTGCCAGCAGCCCCAGCGGGACAGGGGACGGCTACACCTTC
TRBD1	few	TRBV6-5	TRBJ2-7	CASRKQGAGEQYF	TGTGCCAGCAGAAAACAGGGGGCGGGGGAGCAGTACTTC
.	few	TRBV20-1	TRBJ1-1	CSAASQIHTEAFF	TGCAGTGCGGCCAGCCAGATTCACACTGAAGCTTTCTTT
TRBD2	few	TRBV7-9	TRBJ2-1	CASSLAPGLAYYNEQFF	TGTGCCAGCAGCTTAGCCCCGGGACTAGCGTATTACAATGAGCAGTTCTTC